The present TCR beta chain was sequenced within a study of shared clonotypes between healthy human individuals. Per germline, CDR1 SEHNR and CDR2 FQNEAQ (reference sequence). The J segment lost 9 bases and the V segment lost 5 bases, leaving 15 bases of the junction unmatched. The CDR3 extends over 16 amino acids. Some 27,000 T cell genomes, or roughly 180 ng DNA, went into the sorted-subset replicate PCRs. Generated by immunoSEQ multiplex PCR, the TCRdb table keeps only in-frame clones and is missing some. The data contain about 1,800,000 clones, just under 95% of them singletons. CD45RO-negative cells were positively selected for CCR7, leaving out terminally differentiated effector memory CD45RA+ cells.

The clonotype was recovered from a man between 18 and 35 years old in good health. The chain links TRBV7-9 to TRBJ2-1; the match to TRBD2 covers 8 bases. The sample taken for sequencing was naive CD8+ T cells sorted from blood. DNA of the CDR3: TGTGCCAGCAGCGCAGCGGGACTAGAGGGCTTTCTTGAGCAGTTCTTC. Its translation is CASSAAGLEGFLEQFF.